This T cell receptor beta chain was obtained from a study of T cells of healthy individuals. TCRdb itself ran the 5' RACE reads through MiXCR, one entry per CDR3 protein. The table includes around 100,000 distinct CDR3 sequences, 17% detected once. This clonotype has ten or more counts. The source is a human donor in good health.

CDR3 in DNA: TGTGCCAGCAGCTTAGCTCCAGGTGTCAATCAGCCCCAGCATTTT. This encodes CASSLAPGVNQPQHF. This chain connects TRBV7-2 to TRBJ1-5, with D unclear. In germline, CDR1 is SGHTA, CDR2 FQGNSA. Trimming took 0 bases from V and 3 from J, leaving 9 bases between them. The CDR3 loop spans 15 amino acids.